The sequence of this T cell receptor (beta chain) was determined in a study of T cells in tuberculosis (dated 2018 in TCRdb). In terms of the full investigation: The study combined CD1B tetramers and high-throughput TCR immunosequencing to characterize T cells specific for the mycobacterial lipid antigen glucose monomycolate (GMM). In a South African clinical cohort, IGRA-negative adolescents, IGRA-positive adolescents with latent tuberculosis and adults with active tuberculosis were compared, with roughly 10 people in each group.

The immunoSEQ multiplex PCR assay was used to generate TCR libraries, with TCR-beta and/or TCR-alpha/delta assays applied to each sample. Amplified TCR libraries were sequenced on the Illumina high-throughput platform. Per the authors' processing: Clustering and dimensionality reduction were performed using pairwise TCRdist distances among GMM-specific receptors from ex vivo sorted or in vitro expanded T cells. Each clinical repertoire was assigned a mean NN-distance score, defined as the average TCRdist to the nearest 10% of tetramer-positive reference sequences. GEM TCR motif frequency was computed as the fraction of unique TCRs matching known GEM sequences by V/J usage and CDR3 length. Linear discriminant analysis with leave-one-out cross-validation, implemented in scikit-learn, was used to classify active tuberculosis. TCRdb re-hosts the immuneACCESS table, in-frame sequences only. Its copies lack some clones; in the studies checked, an unresolved V gene accounts for under half of them, and the cause for the rest is not known. V and J calls and clone size are copied from that table; D and trimming were computed from the DNA. Counted in this sample were about 43,000 clones; roughly 94% of them appeared once. The top ten constitute 1.9% of the sample.

At study entry, adolescents were screened for latent tuberculosis infection using a tuberculin skin test and the QuantiFERON-TB GOLD In-Tube IGRA. Immunosequencing of unsorted cryopreserved PBMC covered, on average, about 100,000 T cells per clinical donor. Eleven high schools in the Worcester region of the Western Cape, South Africa, served as enrollment sites for adolescents aged 12 to 18 years. About 10 M. tuberculosis-infected adolescents and roughly ten uninfected adolescents, matched for age and sex, were selected. Adolescent PBMC were isolated from freshly drawn heparinized blood by density centrifugation and cryopreserved. Reading from cysteine to phenylalanine, the CDR3 counts 15 amino acids. The only DNA kept is the CDR3, 45 bases in frame from the first base. V and J are truncated by 0 bases and 6 bases respectively, leaving an intervening sequence of 12 bases. The germline V gene yields LGHNA for CDR1 and YSLEER for CDR2.

Notes on this clone: What antigen it recognizes has not been identified. No much larger clonotype is one base removed from it; base qualities were not supplied.

General findings and caveats noted by the study authors: An accuracy of 85% to 90% (AUROC 0.75 to 0.9) was reached by a classifier using the diverse GMM-specific repertoire, compared with about 70% accuracy when GEM motif frequencies were used. Compared with IGRA-negative controls, TCR-alpha repertoires from active tuberculosis had smaller mean NN-distances to GMM-specific TCRs, which suggests clonal expansion of these TCRs. Clinical samples were selected based on the availability of cryopreserved specimens, with adults included as active tuberculosis cases and adolescents included as controls. The smaller NN-distances in active tuberculosis patients were driven in part by shorter CDR3-alpha lengths, while the difference seen for TCR-beta was not statistically significant.

The chain uses TRBV4-3 and TRBJ2-1, with TRBD1 as a weak D call on 5 bases. This sequence was found in a donor aged 10 to 29 with latent tuberculosis or without tuberculosis infection. Some clones in this sample may be carry-over from other donors' samples. The specimen was PBMCs. Here the CDR3 is given as CASSQDGTRANEQFF. The DNA sequence follows: TGCGCCAGCAGCCAAGATGGTACCAGGGCCAATGAGCAGTTCTTC.